A selection of T cell receptor beta chains follows, all from one sample in a study of beta chain features in type 1 diabetes. Using immunoSEQ multiplex PCR, the repertoire was profiled, and TCRdb retains in-frame clones only, with some absent. The sample has hundreds of thousands of clones; 25% to 35% are singletons. Sequenced sample: naive CD4+ T cells from blood. These receptors were collected from a man younger than 35 in good health. The CDR3 runs from the conserved cysteine through the conserved F or W.

J: TRBJ1-2
V: TRBV30
CDR3: CAWSVDGYNGYTF

J: TRBJ2-5
V: TRBV28
CDR3: CGAAARETQYF

J: TRBJ2-6
V: TRBV6-6
CDR3: CASSTPGGSGANVLTF

J: TRBJ2-7
V: TRBV4-3
CDR3: CASSHSGTGDEQYF

J: TRBJ2-6
V: TRBV7-9
CDR3: CASSGTYSGANVLTF

J: TRBJ2-1
V: TRBV13
CDR3: CASSLGGLARYNEQFF

J: TRBJ1-3
V: TRBV10-3
CDR3: CAISESGPSGNTIYF

J: TRBJ2-2
V: TRBV30
CDR3: CAWSAVAGVRTGELFF

J: TRBJ2-5
V: TRBV19
CDR3: CASSAPATGGLETQYF

J: TRBJ2-1
V: TRBV29-1
CDR3: CSVDPYPQGSNEQFF

J: TRBJ2-1
V: TRBV7-9
CDR3: CASSSTLGRSYNEQFF

J: TRBJ2-5
V: TRBV29-1
CDR3: CSVTASGMGGAQYF

J: TRBJ2-3
V: TRBV9
CDR3: CASSVEGPDTQYF

J: TRBJ1-1
V: TRBV30
CDR3: CLMVNTEAFF

J: TRBJ1-2
V: TRBV4-2
CDR3: CASSQDFTGRTRGYTF

J: TRBJ2-1
V: TRBV5-1
CDR3: CASSLEPGNEQFF

J: TRBJ1-2
V: TRBV10-3
CDR3: CAISDKDRYGYTF

J: TRBJ2-1
V: TRBV15
CDR3: CATSRDPTSYNEQFF

J: TRBJ1-2
V: TRBV7-9
CDR3: CASSPGQGNYGYTF

J: TRBJ2-3
V: TRBV11-1
CDR3: CASSLDRGQADTQYF

J: TRBJ2-3
V: TRBV10-3
CDR3: CAIRTQDASVDTQYF

J: TRBJ1-3
V: TRBV30
CDR3: CAWSSTYSGNTIYF

J: TRBJ2-1
V: TRBV6-1
CDR3: CASRSTMSSGEQFF

J: TRBJ2-7
V: TRBV28
CDR3: CASSTPSGDLWGSGYF

J: TRBJ2-7
V: TRBV7-6
CDR3: CASSLESHEQYF

J: TRBJ1-1
V: TRBV18
CDR3: CASSPADPPTQAFF

J: TRBJ2-5
V: TRBV19
CDR3: CASSDYSGSPETQYF

J: TRBJ2-7
V: TRBV9
CDR3: CASSVSGGTSGHEQYF

J: TRBJ2-4
V: TRBV7-2
CDR3: CASSQTSGRVERGNIQYF

J: TRBJ2-3
V: TRBV29-1
CDR3: CSGRLAGGADTQYF

J: TRBJ2-7
V: TRBV5-6
CDR3: CASSVTGYEQYF

J: TRBJ1-5
V: TRBV7-6
CDR3: CASSLMGDQPQHF

J: TRBJ2-7
V: TRBV28
CDR3: CASSLTGYSYEQYF

J: TRBJ2-3
V: TRBV14
CDR3: CASSHTVTDTQYF

J: TRBJ2-7
V: TRBV15
CDR3: CATSRDALGFYEQYF

J: TRBJ1-2
V: TRBV28
CDR3: CATLSGTNYGYTF

J: TRBJ2-1
V: TRBV5-1
CDR3: CASSLGLVLHNEQFF

J: TRBJ2-7
V: TRBV7-9
CDR3: CASSFSGRAGEQYF

J: TRBJ2-3
V: TRBV30
CDR3: CAWKVTGRRDTQYF

J: TRBJ2-7
V: TRBV7-9
CDR3: CASSSVYEQYF

J: TRBJ2-1
V: TRBV28
CDR3: CASSSTGIYNEQFF

J: TRBJ2-5
V: TRBV20-1
CDR3: CSGAQETQYF

J: TRBJ2-1
V: TRBV29-1
CDR3: CSVEANAWGQGSYNEQFF

J: TRBJ1-3
V: TRBV7-2
CDR3: CAPTGPGNTIYF

J: TRBJ2-7
V: TRBV2
CDR3: CASSDDRPYEQYF

J: TRBJ2-7
V: TRBV29-1
CDR3: CSVDGSGSREQYF

J: TRBJ2-1
V: TRBV4-1
CDR3: CASSQPTGYNEQFF